This T cell receptor beta chain was identified during a study of cytomegalovirus exposure and HLA in healthy donors. Note on this clone: Its antigen remains unidentified.

PCR primers comprised 60 Vbeta and 13 Jbeta primers. The repertoire was sequenced with immunoSEQ multiplex PCR; TCRdb's copy has only in-frame clones and lacks some. Of 150,000 to 200,000 clones listed, about 80% were seen once; the top ten hold around 1.9%. Overall study findings and caveats: A later analysis found most CMV-associated TCR beta chains apparently HLA-restricted. When analyzed later, a missense DCLRE1C variant was found to be linked to TCR beta V- and J-gene trimming. Donor immune exposure was known only as CMV serostatus.

Germline V gene lookup returns CDR1 MNHEY and CDR2 SVGAGI. After removal of 5 bases from V and 6 bases from J, the junction contained 6 bases not matched to a gene. There are 15 residues in the CDR3. This TCR was sampled from a woman aged 18-29 years in good health and CMV-seropositive. The sample was PBMCs. V and J are TRBV6-5 and TRBJ1-5; 11 nucleotides align to TRBD1. The CDR3 protein is CASSPRDRGAQPQHF. CDR3 DNA: TGTGCCAGCAGTCCTCGGGACAGGGGGGCTCAGCCCCAGCATTTT.